The next 30 T cell receptor beta chains were all read from a single sample in a study of T cells in Graves' hyperthyroidism and ophthalmopathy. TCR beta CDR3 sequences were amplified from RNA transcripts. The HTBI primer set drove a first-round RT-PCR of the TCR CDR3. TCRdb used MiXCR to reprocess the multiplex PCR reads, holding one entry per CDR3 protein. The table shows about 410,000 distinct CDR3 sequences, with around 15% occurring only once. The specimen was blood. These receptors were taken from a woman between 25 and 40 years old with Graves' ophthalmopathy.

This clonotype has just a few counts. Being one base from a much bigger clone, this may be a read error. This chain joins TRBV2 and TRBJ2-7; D may be TRBD2 (5 bases). The V gene lost 7 bases and the J gene lost 4 bases, with 14 bases spanning the gap. The CDR3 spans 13 residues. CDR1 is SNHLY and CDR2 is FYNNEI in the germline V gene. The CDR3 DNA reads as TGTGCCAGCACTCTTAGCGAGGGTTACGAGCAGTACTTC. Protein product: CASTLSEGYEQYF.

In its sample, this clonotype was seen many times. The genes are TRBV20-1 and TRBJ1-2, with TRBD1 matching 8 bases. The CDR3 is made up of 14 amino acids. Germline CDR1 DFQATT, CDR2 SNEGSKA (reference sequence). Trimming removed 2 bases from V and 4 bases from J; junction bases left unmatched: 6. The chain's CDR3 is CSARWQGAGYGYTF. DNA of the CDR3: TGCAGTGCTAGATGGCAGGGGGCGGGCTATGGCTACACCTTC.

This clonotype was seen repeatedly, ten times or more. V gene TRBV6-1 combines with J gene TRBJ2-5; 8 bases align to TRBD2. Germline lookup yields CDR1 MNHNS and CDR2 SASEGT. After removal of 6 bases from V and 2 bases from J, the junction contained 8 bases not matched to a gene. The CDR3 has 15 residues. CDR3 DNA sequence: TGTGCCAGCAGCCCAGCCCAGCGGGGGCAAGAGACCCAGTACTTC. Protein: CASSPAQRGQETQYF.

This clonotype appeared many times. The genes are TRBV28 and TRBJ2-1; 10 bases map to TRBD2. The V gene end was trimmed by 3 bases and the J gene end by 2 bases; junction bases not matched to a gene: 13. Germline CDR1 MDHEN, CDR2 SYDVKM. The CDR3 sequence is 19 residues long. The DNA of the CDR3 is TGTGCCAGCAGTTTTAAGCGGGGGGGCCTAGTGGGGGCCTACAATGAGCAGTTCTTC. Protein product: CASSFKRGGLVGAYNEQFF.

This clonotype came up a few times. V is TRBV28 and J is TRBJ1-1; no clear D. The CDR3 is made up of 13 amino acids. Germline lookup yields CDR1 MDHEN and CDR2 SYDVKM. V was trimmed by 8 bases and J by 1 base, leaving 11 bases between them. The CDR3 region is CASAAGRNTEAFF. In nucleotides, the CDR3 is TGTGCCAGCGCGGCTGGTAGGAACACTGAAGCTTTCTTT.

This clonotype was seen at least ten times. The chain employs TRBV30 and TRBJ2-1; 9 bases agree with TRBD2. Losses at the gene ends were 2 bases for V and 10 bases for J; bases not matched to a gene: 9. This CDR3 is built from 14 residues. CDR1 is GTSNPN, CDR2 SVGIG, per germline (reference sequence). The DNA for the CDR3 is TGTGCCTGGAGTCTGGCGGGGGGGCCAGGAGAGCAGTTCTTC. Protein: CAWSLAGGPGEQFF.

The V and J genes are TRBV7-8 and TRBJ1-1; D is undetermined. Germline CDR1 is SGHVS and CDR2 is FQNEAQ. Trimming took off 4 bases at V and 3 bases at J, with 6 bases between the two ends. This CDR3 contains 12 residues. The DNA for the CDR3 is TGTGCCAGCAGCTACGTGGACACTGAAGCTTTCTTT. Residues: CASSYVDTEAFF.

This clonotype has a handful of counts. The CDR3 bases are TGTGCCACCAGTGATACGGGACTACCTAACAATGAGCAGTTCTTC. It codes for CATSDTGLPNNEQFF. V is TRBV24-1 and J is TRBJ2-1, with 7 positions matching TRBD2. The CDR3 is made up of 15 amino acids. The V segment lost 3 bases and the J segment 5 bases; nucleotides outside the gene matches: 6. Germline V gene sequence: CDR1 KGHDR, CDR2 SFDVKD.

V usage is TRBV5-6 and J usage is TRBJ2-7, with a weak D call TRBD2 (6 bases). The CDR3 totals 15 residues. Germline-derived CDR1 and CDR2 are SGHDT and YYEEEE. The V and J ends lost 4 bases and 3 bases respectively, with 17 bases between them. This CDR3 reads CASSENRRGDYEQYF. The CDR3 bases are TGTGCCAGCAGCGAGAACAGGCGGGGAGACTACGAGCAGTACTTC.

At least ten counts were recorded for this clonotype. The chain recombines TRBV7-2 with TRBJ2-1; D is uncertain. The CDR3 runs 11 residues. V was cut by 5 bases and J by 7 bases, with 6 bases left in between. In germline, CDR1 is SGHTA, CDR2 FQGNSA. The DNA for the CDR3 is TGTGCCAGCAGCGCGAGGAATGAGCAGTTCTTC. This gives the protein CASSARNEQFF.

The J gene is TRBJ2-5, the V gene TRBV3-1; TRBD1 aligns across 8 bases. The CDR3 length is 15 residues. CDR1 LGHDT and CDR2 YNNKEL come from the germline V gene (reference sequence). V was pared by 1 base and J by 5 bases, with 6 bases of the junction left unmatched. CDR3 bases: TGTGCCAGCAGCCAAGGGACAGGGAAAGGGGAGACCCAGTACTTC. It is translated as CASSQGTGKGETQYF.

In its sample, this clonotype was seen many times. This chain links TRBV2 with TRBJ1-5, with D possibly being TRBD1 (5 bases). The CDR3 contains 13 residues. With 6 bases removed from V and 5 bases from J, the gap between germline ends came to 11 bases. CDR1 and CDR2 (germline): SNHLY, FYNNEI. CDR3 DNA sequence: TGTGCCAGCAGCACAGGTATGGATCAGCCCCAGCATTTT. Its translation is CASSTGMDQPQHF.

This clonotype was counted ten times or more. This sequence joins TRBV7-8 and TRBJ1-5; no clear D gene. Per germline, CDR1 SGHVS and CDR2 FQNEAQ. The CDR3 contains 13 residues. Trimming pared 3 bases from V and 5 bases from J, leaving 8 bases between. This CDR3 is CASSFRPDQPQHF. CDR3 sequence (DNA): TGTGCCAGCAGCTTTCGACCCGATCAGCCCCAGCATTTT.

This clonotype has a count of ten or more. The gene calls are TRBV25-1 and TRBJ1-2; D not certain. The CDR3 spans 16 residues. CDR1 is MGHDK and CDR2 is SYGVNS in the germline V gene. Trimming left V 0 bases short and J 3 bases short, with 14 bases between. This CDR3 is CASSEYTARGDYGYTF. Here the CDR3 DNA reads TGTGCCAGCAGTGAATATACCGCCCGGGGTGACTATGGCTACACCTTC.

The chain carries TRBV5-5 and TRBJ2-1, with 8 bases matching TRBD2. CDR1 and CDR2 (germline): SGHKS, YYEKEE (reference sequence). Losses at the gene ends were 0 bases for V and 4 bases for J; bases not matched to a gene: 3. The CDR3 totals 15 residues. The CDR3 DNA is TGTGCCAGCAGCTTGGCGGGGGGGCAGTACAATGAGCAGTTCTTC. It encodes CASSLAGGQYNEQFF. The full variable domain, completed using reference TRBV5-5 and TRBJ2-1, is DAGVTQSPTHLIKTRGQQVTLRCSPISGHKSVSWYQQVLGQGPQFIFQYYEKEERGRGNFPDRFSARQFPNYSSELNVNALLLGDSALYLCASSLAGGQYNEQFFGPGTRLTVL.

The sample holds many counts of this clonotype. The chain is built from TRBV20-1 and TRBJ2-3, with 10 bases lining up with TRBD2. Germline assignment: CDR1 DFQATT and CDR2 SNEGSKA (reference sequence). The CDR3 has 16 amino acids. The junction had 9 bases not matched to a gene; V was cut back by 4 bases and J by 2 bases. The DNA of the CDR3 is TGCAGTGCTAACAGCGGGGGGGACCTAAACACAGATACGCAGTATTTT. It encodes CSANSGGDLNTDTQYF.

This clonotype was picked up many times. The J gene is TRBJ1-1, the V gene TRBV20-1; 8 bases map to TRBD1. V shed 4 bases, J shed 7 bases, and the junction held 2 bases outside the gene matches. Germline assignment: CDR1 DFQATT and CDR2 SNEGSKA (reference sequence). CDR3 size: 11 residues. The CDR3 protein is CSATGQGEAFF. As DNA, the CDR3 is TGCAGTGCTACTGGACAGGGTGAAGCTTTCTTT.

This clonotype has a count of ten or more. This chain connects TRBV7-2 to TRBJ1-2; 11 nucleotides match TRBD1. The CDR3 is 14 residues long. V lost 6 bases and J lost 7; bases outside the gene matches: 7. Germline CDR1 SGHTA, CDR2 FQGNSA. The CDR3 nucleotides are TGTGCCAGCAGTTACACGGGACAGGGGGGTGGCTACACCTTC. This gives the protein CASSYTGQGGGYTF.

This clonotype was recorded at least ten times. The CDR3 region is CASNHHGGIINNEQFF. CDR3 in DNA: TGTGCCAGCAACCACCACGGGGGAATAATCAACAATGAGCAGTTCTTC. V usage is TRBV12-3 or TRBV12-4 and J usage is TRBJ2-1, with D possibly being TRBD2 (6 bases). V lost 7 bases and J lost 5, with 21 bases in between. The CDR3 is made up of 16 amino acids.

This clonotype was counted many times. The V and J genes are TRBV20-1 and TRBJ2-1, with D uncertain. CDR3 size: 13 residues. Trimming cost V 3 bases and J 0 bases, with 6 bases left between them. Germline CDR1 reads DFQATT; CDR2 reads SNEGSKA (reference sequence). The CDR3 region is CSARRRSYNEQFF. The CDR3 DNA reads as TGCAGTGCTAGGCGACGCTCCTACAATGAGCAGTTCTTC.

This clonotype was detected ten times or more. The CDR3 sequence: CASSLQRTYEQYF. The CDR3 DNA follows: TGTGCCAGCAGCTTACAGCGGACATACGAGCAGTACTTC. The chain combines TRBV7-2 with TRBJ2-7, with D perhaps TRBD1 or TRBD2 (5 bases each). Germline V lookup: CDR1 SGHTA, CDR2 FQGNSA. This CDR3 comprises 13 residues. V was clipped by 2 bases and J by 4 bases, with 9 bases between them.

This clonotype was detected ten times or more. The chain employs TRBV2 and TRBJ2-3; TRBD2 agrees at 9 bases. The CDR3 is made up of 17 amino acids. Germline V CDR1 and CDR2: SNHLY, FYNNEI. J was trimmed by 2 bases and V by 3 bases; bases with no gene match: 9. CDR3 loop: CASSDFRLAGTTDTQYF. CDR3 DNA sequence: TGTGCCAGCAGTGATTTTCGGCTAGCGGGGACCACAGATACGCAGTATTTT.

This clonotype was detected ten times or more. This may come from a read error, since a much larger clone is one base off. The gene calls are TRBV11-2 and TRBJ2-2; D may be TRBD1 (5 bases). This CDR3 comprises 17 residues. The germline gives CDR1 SGHAT, CDR2 FQNNGV. Trimming stripped 2 bases from V and 0 bases from J, with 13 bases between. The CDR3 region is CASSLRGWGTNTGELFF. The CDR3 region has the DNA TGTGCCAGCAGCTTAAGGGGATGGGGCACGAACACCGGGGAGCTGTTTTTT.

The sample holds a few counts of this clonotype. V is TRBV3-1 and J is TRBJ2-5, with a weak D call TRBD1 (6 bases). This CDR3 comprises 15 residues. The germline V gene encodes CDR1 LGHDT and CDR2 YNNKEL (reference sequence). Deletions cut 0 bases from V and 5 bases from J, with 13 bases between. Here the CDR3 reads CASSQDPNRAETQYF. The CDR3 bases are TGTGCCAGCAGCCAAGACCCGAACAGGGCTGAGACCCAGTACTTC.

This clonotype was seen ten or more times. This chain links TRBV9 with TRBJ1-1; D is ambiguous. V lost 4 bases to trimming and J lost 3 bases, with 10 bases between them. This CDR3 is built from 13 residues. In germline, CDR1 is SGDLS, CDR2 YYNGEE. The DNA of the CDR3 is TGTGCCAGCAGCCCTCTCACGTACACTGAAGCTTTCTTT. This gives the protein CASSPLTYTEAFF.

This clonotype was seen many times. This chain uses TRBV20-1 with TRBJ1-1; no reliable D call. The V end was cut by 0 bases, the J end by 1 base, with 15 bases between. The CDR3 runs to 16 residues. From germline, CDR1 is DFQATT and CDR2 SNEGSKA (reference sequence). The CDR3 reads CSARDLRGRRNTEAFF. In DNA, the CDR3 is TGCAGTGCTAGAGATCTTAGAGGCAGACGGAACACTGAAGCTTTCTTT.

In this sample, this clonotype turned up a few times. A much larger clone lies one base from this, so it may be a read error. The V and J genes are TRBV12-3 or TRBV12-4 and TRBJ2-3; 11 bases align to TRBD2. The CDR3 has 14 residues. CDR3 region: CASVTSGGTNTQYF. The CDR3 DNA is TGTGCCAGCGTCACTAGCGGGGGCACAAATACGCAGTATTTT.

This clonotype was observed at least ten times. This chain connects TRBV2 to TRBJ1-6, with no clear D. The CDR3 runs 14 residues. V shed 3 bases and J shed 6 bases, with 9 bases lying between them. Germline V CDR1 and CDR2: SNHLY, FYNNEI. CDR3 DNA: TGTGCCAGCAGTGACTTTCTGTCTAATTCACCCCTCCACTTT. This codes for CASSDFLSNSPLHF.

This clonotype was counted a single time. The chain couples TRBV19 to TRBJ1-2, with no clear D. Trimming shortened V by 5 bases and J by 4 bases, and 14 bases separated the two germline ends. Germline V gene lookup returns CDR1 LNHDA and CDR2 SQIVND (reference sequence). CDR3 length: 14 amino acids. The CDR3 region has the DNA TGTGCCAGTAGTCCATTAACAGTATTCTATGGCTACACCTTC. As protein: CASSPLTVFYGYTF. Complete variable domain (other parts from reference TRBV19 and TRBJ1-2): DGGITQSPKYLFRKEGQNVTLSCEQNLNHDAMYWYRQDPGQGLRLIYYSQIVNDFQKGDIAEGYSVSREKKESFPLTVTSAQKNPTAFYLCASSPLTVFYGYTFGSGTRLTVV.

A note on this clonotype: A much larger clone sits a single nucleotide away, making a read error possible. This is likely a read error, given that the CDR3 carries no conserved phenylalanine or tryptophan at its end. This chain connects TRBV9 to TRBJ2-2, with D unresolved. The germline CDR1 and CDR2 sequences are SGDLS and YYNGEE. V shed 0 bases and J shed 6 bases, with 15 bases lying between them. The CDR3 is made up of 16 amino acids. CDR3 residues: CASSVVTLAGAGELFS. Written as DNA, the CDR3 is TGTGCCAGCAGCGTAGTTACCTTAGCTGGGGCCGGGGAGCTGTTTTCT.